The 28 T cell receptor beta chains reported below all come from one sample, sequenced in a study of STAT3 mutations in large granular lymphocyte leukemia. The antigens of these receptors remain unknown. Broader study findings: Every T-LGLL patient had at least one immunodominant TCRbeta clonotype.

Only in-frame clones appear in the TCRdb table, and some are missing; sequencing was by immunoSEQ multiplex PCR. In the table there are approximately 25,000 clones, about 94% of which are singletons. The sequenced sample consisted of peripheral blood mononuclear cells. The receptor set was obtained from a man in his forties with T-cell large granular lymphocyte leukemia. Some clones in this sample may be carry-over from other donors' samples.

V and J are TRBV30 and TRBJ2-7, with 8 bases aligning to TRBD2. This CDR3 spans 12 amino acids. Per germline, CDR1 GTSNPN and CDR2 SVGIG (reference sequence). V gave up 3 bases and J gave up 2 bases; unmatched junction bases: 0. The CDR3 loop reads CAWRGLAYEQYF. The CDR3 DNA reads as TGTGCCTGGAGGGGACTAGCCTACGAGCAGTACTTC.

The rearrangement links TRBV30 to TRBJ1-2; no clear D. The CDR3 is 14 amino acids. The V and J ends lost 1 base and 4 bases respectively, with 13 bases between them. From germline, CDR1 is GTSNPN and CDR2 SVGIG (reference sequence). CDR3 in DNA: TGTGCCTGGAGTGACGTAGGGATCAGCTATGGCTACACCTTC. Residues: CAWSDVGISYGYTF. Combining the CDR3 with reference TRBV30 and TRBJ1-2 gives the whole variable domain SQTIHQWPATLVQPVGSPLSLECTVEGTSNPNLYWYRQAAGRGLQLLFYSVGIGQISSEVPQNLSASRPQDRQFILSSKKLLLSDSGFYLCAWSDVGISYGYTFGSGTRLTVV.

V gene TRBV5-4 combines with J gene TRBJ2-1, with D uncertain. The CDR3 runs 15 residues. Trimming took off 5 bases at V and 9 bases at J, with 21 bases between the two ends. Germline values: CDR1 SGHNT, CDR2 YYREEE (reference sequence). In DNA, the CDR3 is TGTGCCAGCAGTCCGGGCCTAACCCTTGAAAGTGAGCAGTTCTTC. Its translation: CASSPGLTLESEQFF.

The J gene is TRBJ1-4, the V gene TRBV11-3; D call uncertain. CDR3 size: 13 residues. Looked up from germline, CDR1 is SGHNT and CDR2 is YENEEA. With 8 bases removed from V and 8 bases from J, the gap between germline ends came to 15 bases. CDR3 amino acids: CASCRPNGEKLFF. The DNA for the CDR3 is TGTGCCAGCTGCCGGCCTAATGGCGAAAAACTGTTTTTT.

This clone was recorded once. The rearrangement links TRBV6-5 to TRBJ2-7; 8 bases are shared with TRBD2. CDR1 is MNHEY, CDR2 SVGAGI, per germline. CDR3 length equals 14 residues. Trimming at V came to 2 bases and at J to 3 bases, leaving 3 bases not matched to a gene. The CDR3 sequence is CASSYRGGHYEQYF. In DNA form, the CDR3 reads TGTGCCAGCAGTTACCGGGGGGGTCACTACGAGCAGTACTTC.

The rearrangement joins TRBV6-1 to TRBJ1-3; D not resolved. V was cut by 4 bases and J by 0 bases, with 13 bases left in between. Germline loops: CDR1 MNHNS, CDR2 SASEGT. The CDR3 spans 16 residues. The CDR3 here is CASSALQSSSGNTIYF. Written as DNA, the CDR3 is TGTGCCAGCAGTGCCCTACAGAGCAGCTCTGGAAACACCATATATTTT.

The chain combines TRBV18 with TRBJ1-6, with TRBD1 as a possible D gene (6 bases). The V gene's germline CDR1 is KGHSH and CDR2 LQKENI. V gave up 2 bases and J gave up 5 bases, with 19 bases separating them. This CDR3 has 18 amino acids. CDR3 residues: CASSPRGRGPRNNSPLHF. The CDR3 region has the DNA TGTGCCAGCTCACCAAGGGGCAGGGGACCCCGGAATAATTCACCCCTCCACTTT.

The CDR3, as DNA: TGTGCCAGCAGCCCGGACAAACCAAACTATGGCTACACCTTC. Translating it yields CASSPDKPNYGYTF. The chain couples TRBV5-4 to TRBJ1-2; the D gene is possibly TRBD1 (5 bases). Trimming took off 4 bases at V and 2 bases at J, with 12 bases between the two ends. Germline CDR1 SGHNT, CDR2 YYREEE (reference sequence). CDR3 size: 14 residues.

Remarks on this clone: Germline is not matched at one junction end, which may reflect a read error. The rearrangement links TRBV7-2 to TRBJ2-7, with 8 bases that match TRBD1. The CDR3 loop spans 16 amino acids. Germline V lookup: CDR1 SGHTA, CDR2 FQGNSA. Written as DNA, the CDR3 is TGTGCCAGCAGCCCGGTGGGAGGACAGGGCGGTTACGGGCAGTACTTC. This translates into CASSPVGGQGGYGQYF.

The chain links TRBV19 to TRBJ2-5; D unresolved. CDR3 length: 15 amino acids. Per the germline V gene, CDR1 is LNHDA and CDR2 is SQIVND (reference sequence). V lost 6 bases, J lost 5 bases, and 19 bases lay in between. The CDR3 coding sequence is TGTGCCAGTAGGAAAGACCCGGGTATCCTGGAGACCCAGTACTTC. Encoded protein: CASRKDPGILETQYF.

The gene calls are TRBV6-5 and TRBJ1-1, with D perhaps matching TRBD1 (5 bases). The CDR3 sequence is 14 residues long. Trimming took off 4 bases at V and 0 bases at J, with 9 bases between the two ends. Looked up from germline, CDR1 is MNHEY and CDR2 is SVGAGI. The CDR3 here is CASSFGTLNTEAFF. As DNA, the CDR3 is TGTGCCAGCAGTTTCGGGACTCTGAACACTGAAGCTTTCTTT.

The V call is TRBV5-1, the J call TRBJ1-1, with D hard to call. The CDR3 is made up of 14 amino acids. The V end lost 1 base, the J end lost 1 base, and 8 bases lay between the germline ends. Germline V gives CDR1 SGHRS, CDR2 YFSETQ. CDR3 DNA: TGCGCCAGCAGCTTGAGAGCACCGAACACTGAAGCTTTCTTT. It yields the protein CASSLRAPNTEAFF.

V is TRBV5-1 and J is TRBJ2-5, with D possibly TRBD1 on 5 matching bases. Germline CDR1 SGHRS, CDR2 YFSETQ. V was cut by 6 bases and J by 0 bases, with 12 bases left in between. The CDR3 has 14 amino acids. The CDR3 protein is CASIRGPDQETQYF. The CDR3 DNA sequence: TGCGCCAGCATAAGGGGCCCCGACCAAGAGACCCAGTACTTC.

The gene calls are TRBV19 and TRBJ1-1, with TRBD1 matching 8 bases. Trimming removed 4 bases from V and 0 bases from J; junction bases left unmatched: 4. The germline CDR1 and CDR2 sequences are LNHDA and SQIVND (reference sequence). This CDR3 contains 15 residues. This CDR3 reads CASSKQTGVNTEAFF. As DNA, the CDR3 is TGTGCCAGTAGTAAACAGACAGGGGTGAACACTGAAGCTTTCTTT.

The CDR3: CASSREGYGYTF. The CDR3 region has the DNA TGTGCCAGCTCACGTGAGGGGTATGGCTACACCTTC. The chain uses TRBV18 and TRBJ1-2; weak D call: TRBD1 (5 bases). The CDR3 extends over 12 amino acids. Trimming removed 4 bases from V and 5 bases from J, with 8 bases in between. Looked up from germline, CDR1 is KGHSH and CDR2 is LQKENI.

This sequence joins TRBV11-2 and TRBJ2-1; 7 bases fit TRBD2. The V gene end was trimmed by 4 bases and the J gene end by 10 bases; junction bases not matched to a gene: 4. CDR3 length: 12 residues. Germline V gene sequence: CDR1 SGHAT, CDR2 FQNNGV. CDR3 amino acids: CASSSFSGEQFF. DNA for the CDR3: TGTGCCAGCAGCTCCTTTAGCGGGGAGCAGTTCTTC.

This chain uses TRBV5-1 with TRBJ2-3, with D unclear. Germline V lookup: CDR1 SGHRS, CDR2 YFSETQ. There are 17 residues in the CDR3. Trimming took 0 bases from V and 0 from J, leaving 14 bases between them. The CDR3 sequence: CASSLGARSTSTDTQYF. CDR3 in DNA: TGCGCCAGCAGCTTGGGGGCTCGATCTACTAGCACAGATACGCAGTATTTT.

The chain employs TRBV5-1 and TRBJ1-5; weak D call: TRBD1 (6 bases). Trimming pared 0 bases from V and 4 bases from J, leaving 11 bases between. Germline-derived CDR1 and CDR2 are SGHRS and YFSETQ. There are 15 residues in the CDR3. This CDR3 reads CASSLEGGNNQPQHF. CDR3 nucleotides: TGCGCCAGCAGCTTGGAAGGGGGTAATAATCAGCCCCAGCATTTT. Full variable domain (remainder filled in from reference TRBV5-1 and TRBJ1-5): KAGVTQTPRYLIKTRGQQVTLSCSPISGHRSVSWYQQTPGQGLQFLFEYFSETQRNKGNFPGRFSGRQFSNSRSEMNVSTLELGDSALYLCASSLEGGNNQPQHFGDGTRLSIL.

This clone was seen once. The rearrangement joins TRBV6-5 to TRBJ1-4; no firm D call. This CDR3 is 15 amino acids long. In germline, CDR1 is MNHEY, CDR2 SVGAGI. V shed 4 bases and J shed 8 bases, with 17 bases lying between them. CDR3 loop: CASSSRLGRREKLFF. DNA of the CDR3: TGTGCCAGCAGTTCAAGACTCGGGCGGCGCGAAAAACTGTTTTTT.

CDR3 DNA: TGTGCCTGGGGGACAGGGGGCCGGGAGCAGTACTTC. Translated, it gives CAWGTGGREQYF. The chain combines TRBV30 with TRBJ2-7; TRBD1 aligns across 12 bases. The CDR3 spans 12 residues. Germline V gene data show CDR1 as GTSNPN and CDR2 as SVGIG (reference sequence). Trimming cost V 5 bases and J 7 bases; bases outside gene matches: 3.

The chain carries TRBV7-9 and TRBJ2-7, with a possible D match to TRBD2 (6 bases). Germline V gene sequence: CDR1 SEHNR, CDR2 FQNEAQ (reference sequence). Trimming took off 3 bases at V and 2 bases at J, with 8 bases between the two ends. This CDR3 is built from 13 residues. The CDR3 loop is CASSFREAYEQYF. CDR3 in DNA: TGTGCCAGCAGCTTTAGGGAGGCCTACGAGCAGTACTTC.

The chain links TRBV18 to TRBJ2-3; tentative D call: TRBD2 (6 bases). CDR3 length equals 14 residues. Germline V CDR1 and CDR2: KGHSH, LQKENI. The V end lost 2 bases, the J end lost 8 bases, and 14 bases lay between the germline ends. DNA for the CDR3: TGTGCCAGCTCACCATGGGACTCCCAACTTACGCAGTATTTT. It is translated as CASSPWDSQLTQYF. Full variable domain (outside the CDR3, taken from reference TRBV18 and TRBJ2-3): NAGVMQNPRHLVRRRGQEARLRCSPMKGHSHVYWYRQLPEEGLKFMVYLQKENIIDESGMPKERFSAEFPKEGPSILRIQQVVRGDSAAYFCASSPWDSQLTQYFGPGTRLTVL.

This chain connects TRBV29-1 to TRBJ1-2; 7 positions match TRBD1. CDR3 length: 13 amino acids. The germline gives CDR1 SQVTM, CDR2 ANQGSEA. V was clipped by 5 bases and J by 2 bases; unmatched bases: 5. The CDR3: CSVSTGENYGYTF. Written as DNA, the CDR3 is TGCAGCGTTAGTACAGGGGAAAACTATGGCTACACCTTC.

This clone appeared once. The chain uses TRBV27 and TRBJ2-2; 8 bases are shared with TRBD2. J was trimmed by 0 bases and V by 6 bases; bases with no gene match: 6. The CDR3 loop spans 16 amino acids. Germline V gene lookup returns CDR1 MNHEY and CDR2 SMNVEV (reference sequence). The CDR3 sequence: CASRTSGGANTGELFF. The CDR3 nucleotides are TGTGCCAGCAGGACCTCGGGGGGGGCGAACACCGGGGAGCTGTTTTTT.

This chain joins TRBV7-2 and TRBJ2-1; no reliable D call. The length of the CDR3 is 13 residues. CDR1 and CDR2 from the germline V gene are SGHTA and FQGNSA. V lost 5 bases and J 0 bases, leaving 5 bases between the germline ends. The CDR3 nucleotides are TGTGCCAGCAGCGCCTTCTCCTACAATGAGCAGTTCTTC. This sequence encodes CASSAFSYNEQFF.

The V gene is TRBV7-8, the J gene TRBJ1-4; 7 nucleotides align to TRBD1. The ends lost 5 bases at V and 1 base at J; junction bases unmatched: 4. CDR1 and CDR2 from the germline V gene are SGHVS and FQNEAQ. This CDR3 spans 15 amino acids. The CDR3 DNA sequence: TGTGCCAGCAGCGGACCAGGGGGAACTAATGAAAAACTGTTTTTT. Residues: CASSGPGGTNEKLFF.

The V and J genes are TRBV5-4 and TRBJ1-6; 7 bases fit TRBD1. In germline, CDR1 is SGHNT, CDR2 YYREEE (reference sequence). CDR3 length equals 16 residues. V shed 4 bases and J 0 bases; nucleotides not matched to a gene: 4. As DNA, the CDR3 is TGTGCCAGCAGCCCAGGGGGTGGCTCCTATAATTCACCCCTCCACTTT. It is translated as CASSPGGGSYNSPLHF. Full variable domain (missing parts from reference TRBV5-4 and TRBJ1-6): ETGVTQSPTHLIKTRGQQVTLRCSSQSGHNTVSWYQQALGQGPQFIFQYYREEENGRGNFPPRFSGLQFPNYSSELNVNALELDDSALYLCASSPGGGSYNSPLHFGNGTRLTVT.

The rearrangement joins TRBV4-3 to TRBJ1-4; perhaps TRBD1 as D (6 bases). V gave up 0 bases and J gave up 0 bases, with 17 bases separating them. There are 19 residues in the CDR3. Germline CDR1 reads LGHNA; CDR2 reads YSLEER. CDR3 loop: CASSQDRGTWGATNEKLFF. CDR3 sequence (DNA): TGCGCCAGCAGCCAAGATCGGGGGACATGGGGGGCAACTAATGAAAAACTGTTTTTT.